This T cell receptor (beta chain) was captured by sequencing in a study of T cells in localized non-small cell lung cancer. Study conclusions and caveats: Only one tumor region went through sequencing, so heterogeneity may still be there. Paired adjacent lung recovered a median about 60 of the top 100 tumor clones. Exceeding tumor, uninvolved adjacent lung had the highest T cell clonality. Longer overall survival was linked to higher blood T cell density.

Only in-frame clones appear in the TCRdb table, and some are missing; sequencing was by immunoSEQ multiplex PCR. The sample consists of fewer than 25,000 clones, around nine tenths of them appearing once. On this clone: Its specificity is not known.

V dropped 9 bases and J dropped 2 bases, with 13 bases sitting between them. CDR1 is KGHSH, CDR2 LQKENI, per germline. There are 13 residues in the CDR3. This rearrangement joins TRBV18 to TRBJ1-1; no firm D call. The sequence derives from a male donor aged 60 or over with stage I lung adenocarcinoma. Material: peripheral blood, obtained before any cancer treatment. The DNA for the CDR3 is TGTGCCAGTTCCCTCGATATCAACACTGAAGCTTTCTTT. This encodes CASSLDINTEAFF. Using reference TRBV18 and TRBJ1-1 for the parts outside the CDR3, the full variable domain is NAGVMQNPRHLVRRRGQEARLRCSPMKGHSHVYWYRQLPEEGLKFMVYLQKENIIDESGMPKERFSAEFPKEGPSILRIQQVVRGDSAAYFCASSLDINTEAFFGQGTRLTVV.